This is a list of T cell receptor beta chains from one sample in a study of cytomegalovirus exposure and HLA in healthy donors. Profiled with immunoSEQ multiplex PCR; TCRdb holds only in-frame clones, not every one. This sample has around 130,000 clones, with roughly 82% found just once. Sequences were obtained from PBMCs. Receptor source: a woman aged 18-29 years in good health and CMV-seropositive. Both conserved end residues are part of each CDR3. D genes are given only for firm matches. The size of a clone is reported for some rows only, either as once, few or many, or as a class for expanded clones.

CDR3 DNA: TGTGCCAGCCTCGTTAGGGGGGGCACCGGGGAGCTGTTTTTT
CDR3 protein: CASLVRGGTGELFF
CDR3 length: 14
J gene: TRBJ2-2
V gene: TRBV6-1
D gene: NA
clone size: once

CDR3 DNA: TGTGCCAGCACCACCGGGAACCTTTGGGGCACCATATATTTT
CDR3 protein: CASTTGNLWGTIYF
CDR3 length: 14
J gene: TRBJ1-3
V gene: TRBV2
D gene: NA
clone size: NA

CDR3 DNA: TGTGCCACCAGCAGAGGGCAGGGAACTGGCGAGCAGTACTTC
CDR3 protein: CATSRGQGTGEQYF
CDR3 length: 14
J gene: TRBJ2-7
V gene: TRBV15
D gene: NA
clone size: medium-sized

CDR3 DNA: TGTGCCAGCAGTTTAGTGGCAGGGGCCGCCGAGGGCTACACCTTC
CDR3 protein: CASSLVAGAAEGYTF
CDR3 length: 15
J gene: TRBJ1-2
V gene: TRBV27
D gene: NA
clone size: NA

CDR3 DNA: TGTGCCAGCAGTTACTTACTACAGAACACTGAAGCTTTCTTT
CDR3 protein: CASSYLLQNTEAFF
CDR3 length: 14
J gene: TRBJ1-1
V gene: TRBV6-6
D gene: NA
clone size: once

CDR3 DNA: TGCAGCGTTGAACCCACTACCGGGGAGCTGTTTTTT
CDR3 protein: CSVEPTTGELFF
CDR3 length: 12
J gene: TRBJ2-2
V gene: TRBV29-1
D gene: NA
clone size: NA

CDR3 DNA: TGTGCCAGCAGTGGGGCGATGGGTTTTGCCTACGAGCAGTACTTC
CDR3 protein: CASSGAMGFAYEQYF
CDR3 length: 15
J gene: TRBJ2-7
V gene: TRBV6-6
D gene: NA
clone size: NA

CDR3 DNA: TGTGCCTTGCTAGCGGGGGGCACAGATACGCAGTATTTT
CDR3 protein: CALLAGGTDTQYF
CDR3 length: 13
J gene: TRBJ2-3
V gene: TRBV30
D gene: TRBD2
clone size: NA

CDR3 DNA: TGTGCTAGTGGTTTGACGGGAGGTGGCTACACCTTC
CDR3 protein: CASGLTGGGYTF
CDR3 length: 12
J gene: TRBJ1-2
V gene: TRBV12-5
D gene: NA
clone size: NA

CDR3 DNA: TGTGCCAGCAGCACGGGGGTGGCTCGGGCCAAAAACATTCAGTACTTC
CDR3 protein: CASSTGVARAKNIQYF
CDR3 length: 16
J gene: TRBJ2-4
V gene: TRBV7-8
D gene: NA
clone size: NA

CDR3 DNA: TGTGCCAGCAATCAGGGGGGCTCTGAAGCTTTCTTT
CDR3 protein: CASNQGGSEAFF
CDR3 length: 12
J gene: TRBJ1-1
V gene: TRBV6-5
D gene: TRBD1
clone size: once

CDR3 DNA: TGTGCCAGCAGCCGTGCGCGGCTCTTGGAGGGAACCTACGAGCAGTACTTC
CDR3 protein: CASSRARLLEGTYEQYF
CDR3 length: 17
J gene: TRBJ2-7
V gene: TRBV7-6
D gene: NA
clone size: once

CDR3 DNA: TGTGCCAGCAGCAGACTGAGGACAGGCCCCACTAACTATGGCTACACCTTC
CDR3 protein: CASSRLRTGPTNYGYTF
CDR3 length: 17
J gene: TRBJ1-2
V gene: TRBV21-1
D gene: NA
clone size: NA

CDR3 DNA: TGTGCCAGCCGAAGAGGGCAGGATAATTCACCCCTCCACTTT
CDR3 protein: CASRRGQDNSPLHF
CDR3 length: 14
J gene: TRBJ1-6
V gene: TRBV6-5
D gene: NA
clone size: NA

CDR3 DNA: TGCAGTGCTTTAGGCGGTCATGAGCAGTTCTTC
CDR3 protein: CSALGGHEQFF
CDR3 length: 11
J gene: TRBJ2-1
V gene: TRBV20-1
D gene: NA
clone size: NA

CDR3 DNA: TGTGCCAGCAGCTTAGTTCGGCTAGCGGGGGGCGCCTCCTACAATGAGCAGTTCTTC
CDR3 protein: CASSLVRLAGGASYNEQFF
CDR3 length: 19
J gene: TRBJ2-1
V gene: TRBV7-9
D gene: TRBD2
clone size: few

CDR3 DNA: TGTGCCAGTAGTATAGATCTAGTTCCCACTGAAGCTTTCTTT
CDR3 protein: CASSIDLVPTEAFF
CDR3 length: 14
J gene: TRBJ1-1
V gene: TRBV19
D gene: NA
clone size: NA

CDR3 DNA: TGTGCCACGACCACGGGTGGCTACACCTTC
CDR3 protein: CATTTGGYTF
CDR3 length: 10
J gene: TRBJ1-2
V gene: TRBV21-1
D gene: NA
clone size: NA

CDR3 DNA: TGCGCCAGCAGCTCGGGACAGGGAAACGAGCAGTACTTC
CDR3 protein: CASSSGQGNEQYF
CDR3 length: 13
J gene: TRBJ2-7
V gene: TRBV5-1
D gene: TRBD1
clone size: NA

CDR3 DNA: TGTGCCAGCAGTCCATCAGGCCCTGGGGCCAAAAACATTCAGTACTTC
CDR3 protein: CASSPSGPGAKNIQYF
CDR3 length: 16
J gene: TRBJ2-4
V gene: TRBV25-1
D gene: NA
clone size: many

CDR3 DNA: TGTGCCAGCAGCAAAGGGACAGACCGGCGCTCCATGAAGCAGTATTTT
CDR3 protein: CASSKGTDRRSMKQYF
CDR3 length: 16
J gene: TRBJ2-3
V gene: TRBV21-1
D gene: NA
clone size: NA

CDR3 DNA: TGTGCCTGGAGTACTAGTCCGGGACTTTCGGACTTC
CDR3 protein: CAWSTSPGLSDF
CDR3 length: 12
J gene: TRBJ2-7
V gene: TRBV30
D gene: NA
clone size: NA

CDR3 DNA: TGTGCCAGCAGTTGGGCGGGGGAGTACACCGGGGAGCTGTTTTTT
CDR3 protein: CASSWAGEYTGELFF
CDR3 length: 15
J gene: TRBJ2-2
V gene: TRBV6-5
D gene: TRBD2
clone size: NA

CDR3 DNA: TGTGCCAGCACGACTAGCGGGGGTCCTAACACCGGGGAGCTGTTTTTT
CDR3 protein: CASTTSGGPNTGELFF
CDR3 length: 16
J gene: TRBJ2-2
V gene: TRBV5-6
D gene: TRBD2
clone size: NA

CDR3 DNA: TGTGCCAGCAGTGCCGGACTATTTTCCCGGGACAGGGAAAGAAACACTGAAGCTTTCTTT
CDR3 protein: CASSAGLFSRDRERNTEAFF
CDR3 length: 20
J gene: TRBJ1-1
V gene: TRBV6-1
D gene: TRBD1
clone size: NA

CDR3 DNA: TGTGCCAGCAGCTCTAGCGGGGGTGACGGGGAGCTGTTTTTT
CDR3 protein: CASSSSGGDGELFF
CDR3 length: 14
J gene: TRBJ2-2
V gene: TRBV7-3
D gene: TRBD2
clone size: NA

CDR3 DNA: TGCGCCAGCAGCCAAACTAGCGGGGGCTCCTACAATGAGCAGTTCTTC
CDR3 protein: CASSQTSGGSYNEQFF
CDR3 length: 16
J gene: TRBJ2-1
V gene: TRBV5-1
D gene: TRBD2
clone size: NA

CDR3 DNA: TGTGCCAGCAGCTTGGACAGCTACAATGAGCAGTTCTTC
CDR3 protein: CASSLDSYNEQFF
CDR3 length: 13
J gene: TRBJ2-1
V gene: TRBV5-4
D gene: NA
clone size: NA

CDR3 DNA: TGTGCCAGCCCGGGACTAGCGGGGACCACAGATACGCAGTATTTT
CDR3 protein: CASPGLAGTTDTQYF
CDR3 length: 15
J gene: TRBJ2-3
V gene: TRBV6-1
D gene: TRBD2
clone size: NA